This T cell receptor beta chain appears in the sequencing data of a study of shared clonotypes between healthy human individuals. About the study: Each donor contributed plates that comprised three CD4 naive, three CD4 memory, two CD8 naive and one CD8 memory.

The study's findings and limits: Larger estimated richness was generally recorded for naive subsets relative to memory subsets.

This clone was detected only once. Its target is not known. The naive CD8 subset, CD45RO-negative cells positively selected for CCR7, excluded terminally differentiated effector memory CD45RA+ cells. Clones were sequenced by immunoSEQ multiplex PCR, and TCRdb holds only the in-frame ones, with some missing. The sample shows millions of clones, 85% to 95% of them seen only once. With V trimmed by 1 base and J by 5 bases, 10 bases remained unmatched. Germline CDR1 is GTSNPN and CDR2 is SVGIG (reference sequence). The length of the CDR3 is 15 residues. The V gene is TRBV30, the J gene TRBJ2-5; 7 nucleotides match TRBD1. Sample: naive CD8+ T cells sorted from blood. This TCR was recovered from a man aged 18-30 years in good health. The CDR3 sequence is CAWSGIQGPGETQYF. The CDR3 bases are TGTGCCTGGAGTGGGATACAGGGGCCTGGGGAGACCCAGTACTTC.